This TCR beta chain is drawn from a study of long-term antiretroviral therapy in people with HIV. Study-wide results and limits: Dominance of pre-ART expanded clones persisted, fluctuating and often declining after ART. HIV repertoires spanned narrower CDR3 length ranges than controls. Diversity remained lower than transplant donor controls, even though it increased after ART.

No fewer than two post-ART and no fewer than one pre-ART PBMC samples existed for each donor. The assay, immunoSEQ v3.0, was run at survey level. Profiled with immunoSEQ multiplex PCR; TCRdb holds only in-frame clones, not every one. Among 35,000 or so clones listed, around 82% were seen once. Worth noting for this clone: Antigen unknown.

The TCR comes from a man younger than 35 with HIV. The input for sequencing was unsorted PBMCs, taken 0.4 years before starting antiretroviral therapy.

The CDR3 sequence is CASRPRVQETQYF. DNA for the CDR3: TGTGCCAGCAGACCCAGGGTTCAAGAGACCCAGTACTTC. The V gene is TRBV6-5, the J gene TRBJ2-5, with D maybe TRBD1 (5 bases). Germline V gene lookup returns CDR1 MNHEY and CDR2 SVGAGI. The CDR3 consists of 13 residues. Trimming removed 6 bases at V and 2 bases at J, with 10 bases between.